The 17 T cell receptor beta chains reported below all come from one sample, sequenced in a study of T cells in pancreatic ductal adenocarcinoma. Surgery without prior neoadjuvant therapy was the treatment of the selected pancreatic ductal adenocarcinoma patients. Assay used: immunoSEQ multiplex PCR; TCRdb lists only in-frame clones, some missing. This table holds about 4,600 clones, around two thirds found once. The source material was pancreatic tumor tissue. These receptors were taken from a human donor with pancreatic ductal adenocarcinoma.

This clone was detected a few times. This chain joins TRBV19 and TRBJ2-7, with 10 bases matching TRBD2. With V trimmed by 5 bases and J by 5 bases, 9 bases remained unmatched. This CDR3 has 15 amino acids. Germline-derived CDR1 and CDR2 are LNHDA and SQIVND (reference sequence). The CDR3: CASSRSSGSINEQYF. CDR3 DNA: TGTGCCAGTAGTCGGTCTAGCGGGAGCATAAACGAGCAGTACTTC.

The chain employs TRBV29-1 and TRBJ1-4; 8 positions agree with TRBD1. The CDR3 length is 12 residues. Germline V gene lookup returns CDR1 SQVTM and CDR2 ANQGSEA. The CDR3 nucleotides are TGCGCACAGGGACAGGTTAATGAAAAACTGTTTTTT. Its protein is CAQGQVNEKLFF.

The chain recombines TRBV6-1 with TRBJ1-3; D remains ambiguous. The germline CDR1 and CDR2 sequences are MNHNS and SASEGT. V was trimmed by 7 bases and J by 4 bases, leaving 5 bases between them. There are 11 residues in the CDR3. CDR3 in DNA: TGTGCCAGCAATGCCGGAAACACCATATATTTT. Translated, it gives CASNAGNTIYF.

This clone has a handful of counts. The V and J genes are TRBV19 and TRBJ1-1; a possible D gene is TRBD1 (5 bases). The germline gives CDR1 LNHDA, CDR2 SQIVND (reference sequence). Trimming removed 5 bases from V and 1 base from J, with 17 bases in between. The CDR3 is made up of 16 amino acids. The CDR3 sequence is CASSQPTASPNTEAFF. For the CDR3, the DNA is TGTGCCAGTAGTCAACCGACAGCTTCACCGAACACTGAAGCTTTCTTT.

This chain connects TRBV6-1 to TRBJ1-2; D is unclear. The germline V gene encodes CDR1 MNHNS and CDR2 SASEGT. The CDR3 contains 14 residues. The V end lost 7 bases, the J end lost 7 bases, and 19 bases lay between the germline ends. The DNA for the CDR3 is TGTGCCAGCACCACAAGGGAGGGTGGTGCTGGCTACACCTTC. It encodes CASTTREGGAGYTF.

The genes are TRBV5-6 and TRBJ1-5; D gene ambiguous. Per the germline V gene, CDR1 is SGHDT and CDR2 is YYEEEE. Trimming took off 1 base at V and 0 bases at J, with 8 bases between the two ends. This CDR3 spans 15 amino acids. As DNA, the CDR3 is TGTGCCAGCAGCTTGACAACGACTAGCAATCAGCCCCAGCATTTT. It codes for CASSLTTTSNQPQHF.

The rearrangement joins TRBV20-1 to TRBJ2-5; no clear D. Trimming removed 5 bases from V and 5 bases from J, with 6 bases in between. Germline V CDR1 and CDR2: DFQATT, SNEGSKA (reference sequence). The CDR3 is made up of 10 amino acids. DNA of the CDR3: TGCAGTGCTTACCGCGAGACCCAGTACTTC. It codes for CSAYRETQYF.

The genes are TRBV30 and TRBJ2-7; 11 nucleotides align to TRBD2. The J segment lost 6 bases and the V segment lost 6 bases, leaving 10 bases of the junction unmatched. There are 14 residues in the CDR3. The germline V gene encodes CDR1 GTSNPN and CDR2 SVGIG (reference sequence). The CDR3: CACQTSGRPREQYF. The CDR3 DNA reads TGTGCCTGCCAAACTAGCGGGAGACCTCGCGAGCAGTACTTC.

This chain uses TRBV5-1 with TRBJ2-6; no reliable D call. Trimming removed 0 bases at V and 2 bases at J, with 12 bases between. CDR1 is SGHRS and CDR2 is YFSETQ in the germline V gene. The CDR3 is made up of 17 amino acids. CDR3 sequence reads: CASSLGTDIAGANVLTF. The DNA for the CDR3 is TGCGCCAGCAGCTTGGGAACCGATATTGCTGGGGCCAACGTCCTGACTTTC.

The sample holds a few counts of this clone. This chain uses TRBV18 with TRBJ2-7; D is unclear. The CDR3 is 12 residues long. Trimming shortened V by 3 bases and J by 3 bases, and 6 bases separated the two germline ends. Germline V gene sequence: CDR1 KGHSH, CDR2 LQKENI. The CDR3 nucleotides are TGTGCCAGCTCACCGCAAAACTACGAGCAGTACTTC. Translating it yields CASSPQNYEQYF.

The genes are TRBV29-1 and TRBJ1-1; D not resolved. The CDR3 is 13 residues long. Germline V gives CDR1 SQVTM, CDR2 ANQGSEA. With 8 bases removed from V and 1 base from J, the gap between germline ends came to 14 bases. The CDR3, as DNA: TGCAGCCCCGAACAGAGTAAGAACACTGAAGCTTTCTTT. This encodes CSPEQSKNTEAFF.

CDR3 in DNA: TGTGCCAGCAGCAAAGACCACTGTCCAGGCTATAATTCACCCCTCCACTTT. This translates into CASSKDHCPGYNSPLHF. J is TRBJ1-6 and V is TRBV21-1; TRBD1, the table's D call, was not compared with the DNA. TRBV21-1 is deemed a pseudogene. The CDR3 has 17 residues.

The chain joins TRBV11-1 to TRBJ2-2; TRBD1 matches at 9 bases. Looked up from germline, CDR1 is SGHAT and CDR2 is FQDESV (reference sequence). The J segment lost 12 bases and the V segment lost 1 base, leaving 6 bases of the junction unmatched. CDR3 length equals 14 residues. Written as DNA, the CDR3 is TGTGCCAGCAGCTTAGGGTTGGGACAGGGCCAGCTGTTTTTT. Its protein product is CASSLGLGQGQLFF. Drawing the rest from reference TRBV11-1 and TRBJ2-2, the complete variable domain is EAEVAQSPRYKITEKSQAVAFWCDPISGHATLYWYRQILGQGPELLVQFQDESVVDDSQLPKDRFSAERLKGVDSTLKIQPAELGDSAMYLCASSLGLGQGQLFFGEGSRLTVL.

This clone has more than one count but fewer than ten. This chain links TRBV10-3 with TRBJ2-7; 12 nucleotides agree with TRBD2. In germline, CDR1 is ENHRY, CDR2 SYGVKD. The junction had 2 bases not matched to a gene; V was cut back by 5 bases and J by 0 bases. There are 15 residues in the CDR3. This CDR3 reads CAISRTSGTSYEQYF. Here the CDR3 DNA reads TGTGCCATCAGTAGGACTAGCGGGACCTCCTACGAGCAGTACTTC.

V and J are TRBV4-2 and TRBJ1-1; D gene uncertain. Deletions cut 7 bases from V and 1 base from J, with 13 bases between. Germline V CDR1 and CDR2: LGHNA, YNFKEQ. The CDR3 consists of 14 residues. CDR3: CASTPDLANTEAFF. The CDR3 DNA is TGTGCCAGCACGCCTGACCTCGCGAACACTGAAGCTTTCTTT.

V and J are TRBV2 and TRBJ1-2; no firm D call. The V gene's germline CDR1 is SNHLY and CDR2 FYNNEI. Trimming shortened V by 1 base and J by 4 bases, and 10 bases separated the two germline ends. The CDR3 loop spans 14 amino acids. DNA of the CDR3: TGTGCCAGCAGTGAAGAAGGGCGGCTCTATGGCTACACCTTC. As protein: CASSEEGRLYGYTF.

The chain links TRBV5-4 to TRBJ2-3; TRBD2 agrees at 8 bases. CDR1 and CDR2 from the germline V gene are SGHNT and YYREEE (reference sequence). This CDR3 spans 15 amino acids. The V and J ends lost 2 bases and 1 base, in that order; junction bases with no gene match: 3. The CDR3, as DNA: TGTGCCAGCAGCTTAACTAGCGGTGGCACAGATACGCAGTATTTT. Its protein product is CASSLTSGGTDTQYF. Drawing the rest from reference TRBV5-4 and TRBJ2-3, the complete variable domain is ETGVTQSPTHLIKTRGQQVTLRCSSQSGHNTVSWYQQALGQGPQFIFQYYREEENGRGNFPPRFSGLQFPNYSSELNVNALELDDSALYLCASSLTSGGTDTQYFGPGTRLTVL.